The rows below give T cell receptor beta chains drawn from one sample of a study of T cell clones after liver transplantation. Here immunoSEQ multiplex PCR was the method, and the copy in TCRdb shows in-frame clones only, minus some. The repertoire has roughly 67,000 clones, approximately 92% of them found once; the top ten carry 0.9% to 1%. The sequencing used CD4+ T cells from blood, collected approximately 26 months after liver transplant. These receptors were obtained from a human patient who received a liver transplant. Some T cells here may be from the graft donor. Each CDR3 is given with its conserved first and last residue. The D gene is left open where the match is weak. Part of the rows lack a size; the others show once, few, many or a class for expanded clones.

TRBJ2-5 | TRBD1 | once | TRBV7-6 | 15 | TGTGCCAGCACGGGGCGAGGGGGCGTGCTTGGGGCCCAGTACTTC | CASTGRGGVLGAQYF
TRBJ1-2 | TRBD1 | - | TRBV6-5 | 13 | TGTGCCAGCAGTTACTCGGGACAGGCGACCTACACCTTC | CASSYSGQATYTF
TRBJ1-1 | TRBD1 | - | TRBV5-4 | 14 | TGTGCCAGCAGCTTGGACAGGGGGCGGACTGAAGCTTTCTTT | CASSLDRGRTEAFF
TRBJ1-1 | TRBD1 | - | TRBV19 | 15 | TGTGCCAGTAGTATAGTTACAGGGGGCAACACTGAAGCTTTCTTT | CASSIVTGGNTEAFF
TRBJ2-3 | - | - | TRBV19 | 14 | TGTGCCAGTAGGGAGGGACCGGGGGTAGATACGCAGTATTTT | CASREGPGVDTQYF
TRBJ1-2 | TRBD1 | - | TRBV6-5 | 13 | TGTGCCAGCAGCACGGACAGGTACTATGGCTACACCTTC | CASSTDRYYGYTF
TRBJ1-1 | TRBD1 | - | TRBV19 | 15 | TGTGCCAGTAGTATTGGGGGGGCACAGGGGGCTGAAGCTTTCTTT | CASSIGGAQGAEAFF
TRBJ2-1 | TRBD2 | - | TRBV10-1 | 14 | TGCGCCAGCAGTGCTAGCGGGAGGGGCAATGAGCAGTTCTTC | CASSASGRGNEQFF
TRBJ1-1 | - | - | TRBV19 | 14 | TGTGCCAGTAGTAAGACGGGGGGCTTCACTGAAGCTTTCTTT | CASSKTGGFTEAFF
TRBJ2-7 | - | - | TRBV28 | 13 | TGTGCCAGCAGTTTATGGGACGGTTCCGAGCAGTACTTC | CASSLWDGSEQYF
TRBJ1-4 | - | - | TRBV2 | 14 | TGTGCCAGCTCCGGCGGCAGGTATAATGAAAAACTGTTTTTT | CASSGGRYNEKLFF
TRBJ2-3 | - | - | TRBV18 | 15 | TGTGCCAGCTCACCACGGTTAGGGAACACAGATACGCAGTATTTT | CASSPRLGNTDTQYF
TRBJ2-1 | TRBD2 | - | TRBV11-2 | 15 | TGTGCCAGCAGCTTCCTGACTAGCGGGTACAATGAGCAGTTCTTC | CASSFLTSGYNEQFF
TRBJ2-7 | - | - | TRBV10-2 | 13 | TGCGCCAGCAGGGATGTATTGCTCGCCGAGCAGTACTTC | CASRDVLLAEQYF
TRBJ2-5 | - | once | TRBV5-1 | 13 | TGCGCCAGCAGATTAACAGGGCAGGAGACCCAGTACTTC | CASRLTGQETQYF
TRBJ2-3 | TRBD1 | - | TRBV7-8 | 15 | TGTGCCAGCAGCCGCCGGGACAGGCTCACAGATACGCAGTATTTT | CASSRRDRLTDTQYF
TRBJ1-1 | - | - | TRBV5-6 | 15 | TGTGCCAGCAGCCCCCCGTCCAGGGCGAACACTGAAGCTTTCTTT | CASSPPSRANTEAFF
TRBJ2-3 | - | - | TRBV2 | 14 | TGTGCCAGCAGTGATCCTCCTAGGTCAGATACGCAGTATTTT | CASSDPPRSDTQYF
TRBJ1-1 | TRBD1 | - | TRBV7-3 | 13 | TGTGCCAGCAGCTTAAGACAGGGGGCGAGAGCTTTCTTT | CASSLRQGARAFF
TRBJ2-1 | - | - | TRBV11-2 | 12 | TGTGCCAGCAGCAGGTTGGGGGGTGAGCAGTTCTTC | CASSRLGGEQFF
TRBJ2-7 | TRBD2 | - | TRBV4-1 | 19 | TGCGCCAGCAGCCAAGAAATAGGCCCCGGGACTAGCGGATCCTACGAGCAGTACTTC | CASSQEIGPGTSGSYEQYF
TRBJ2-5 | - | - | TRBV19 | 15 | TGTGCCAGTAGTATAGACAGGGATTACCAAGAGACCCAGTACTTC | CASSIDRDYQETQYF
TRBJ2-7 | TRBD1 | - | TRBV28 | 15 | TGTGCCAGCAGCGATTCCGGGACAGAAGCCTACGAGCAGTACTTC | CASSDSGTEAYEQYF
TRBJ1-4 | - | - | TRBV19 | 14 | TGTGCCAGTAGTAGGGGGTCCCCTAATGAAAAACTGTTTTTT | CASSRGSPNEKLFF
TRBJ1-2 | - | once | TRBV7-3 | 13 | TGTGCCAGCAGCTTCAGGGATTCGGGTGGCTACACCTTC | CASSFRDSGGYTF
TRBJ2-1 | - | - | TRBV12-5 | 14 | TGTGCTAGTGGTTTGGGGCCTTTCCCAGGGGAGCAGTTCTTC | CASGLGPFPGEQFF
TRBJ2-3 | TRBD1 | - | TRBV5-1 | 14 | TGCGCCAGCAGCCTAGGGACAGGGGCAGATACGCAGTATTTT | CASSLGTGADTQYF
TRBJ2-2 | - | - | TRBV5-6 | 17 | TGTGCCAGCAGTGCTGTCTTGGGAAAATGGGACACCGGGGAGCTGTTTTTT | CASSAVLGKWDTGELFF
TRBJ1-1 | - | - | TRBV6-1 | 14 | TGTGCCAGCAGTGCGGTCAGTCTAAACACTGAAGCTTTCTTT | CASSAVSLNTEAFF
TRBJ2-1 | TRBD2 | - | TRBV15 | 15 | TGTGCCACCAGCAGGGCCGGGACTAGCAACAATGAGCAGTTCTTC | CATSRAGTSNNEQFF
TRBJ2-6 | - | - | TRBV5-1 | 16 | TGCGCCAGCAGCCGCCCCGGAGACTCTGGGGCCAACGTCCTGACTTTC | CASSRPGDSGANVLTF
TRBJ2-4 | TRBD1 | - | TRBV9 | 14 | TGTGCCAGCAGCATTGACAGGGTTGGAAACATTCAGTACTTC | CASSIDRVGNIQYF
TRBJ2-7 | - | - | TRBV6-6 | 15 | TGTGCCAGCAGAGGGCGGACGTTAACGGGGGACGAGCAGTACTTC | CASRGRTLTGDEQYF
TRBJ2-1 | - | once | TRBV4-2 | 16 | TGTGCCGTCCGGGGGTCTGCCGGACAGGACTACAATGAGCAGTTCTTC | CAVRGSAGQDYNEQFF
TRBJ2-7 | - | once | TRBV5-1 | 16 | TGCGCCAGCAGCTTGGCCGGTCAGGGGAGCTTCTACGAGCAGTACTTC | CASSLAGQGSFYEQYF
TRBJ1-1 | - | - | TRBV18 | 13 | TGTGCCAGCTCACCACAAGAGGAAACTGAAGCTTTCTTT | CASSPQEETEAFF
TRBJ1-2 | TRBD1 | - | TRBV6-1 | 14 | TGTGCCAGCAGCCCGGACAGGGGGCGTAATGGCTACACCTTC | CASSPDRGRNGYTF
TRBJ2-2 | TRBD1 | - | TRBV4-3 | 15 | TGCGCCAGCAGCCAAGCGCCGGACAGGGCCGGGGAGCTGTTTTTT | CASSQAPDRAGELFF
TRBJ1-5 | - | few | TRBV21-1 | 13 | TGTGCCAGCAGCAGACAGGGGAATCAGCCCCAGCATTTT | CASSRQGNQPQHF
TRBJ1-1 | - | - | TRBV7-2 | 13 | TGTGCCAGCAGCTTAACGGGGGAGACTGAAGCTTTCTTT | CASSLTGETEAFF
TRBJ2-1 | - | - | TRBV18 | 14 | TGTGCCAGCTCACCACGGTCGGACTACAATGAGCAGTTCTTC | CASSPRSDYNEQFF
TRBJ1-1 | - | - | TRBV19 | 13 | TGTGCCAGTAGTAGGGAGGGGGTCTCTGAAGCTTTCTTT | CASSREGVSEAFF
TRBJ2-7 | - | once | TRBV19 | 17 | TGTGCCAGTAGTATTTCCTTAGGGGCCCCGACGTCCTACGAGCAGTACTTC | CASSISLGAPTSYEQYF
TRBJ2-7 | TRBD1 | - | TRBV7-8 | 17 | TGTGCCAGCAGCTTAGCGCTGGACAGGCGAAGCTCCTACGAGCAGTACTTC | CASSLALDRRSSYEQYF
TRBJ2-5 | - | once | TRBV6-7 | 11 | TGTCCGAGACAGGCTTGGAAGACCCAGTACTTC | CPRQAWKTQYF
TRBJ2-3 | TRBD1 | - | TRBV6-5 | 14 | TGTGCCAGCAGTCTCCGACAGGGGGTGGATACGCAGTATTTT | CASSLRQGVDTQYF
TRBJ1-4 | TRBD1 | - | TRBV28 | 15 | TGTGCCAGCAGTCCGGGACAGGGGTCTAATGAAAAACTGTTTTTT | CASSPGQGSNEKLFF
TRBJ1-5 | - | - | TRBV19 | 14 | TGTGCCAGTAGTAAGTCAGGACGGGATCAGCCCCAGCATTTT | CASSKSGRDQPQHF
TRBJ2-3 | - | - | TRBV5-1 | 12 | TGCGCCAGCAGCTTGGGGGCAGATACGCAGTATTTT | CASSLGADTQYF
TRBJ2-1 | - | - | TRBV5-1 | 15 | TGCGCCAGCAGCTTTACGGGAGAGACCTACAATGAGCAGTTCTTC | CASSFTGETYNEQFF
TRBJ2-3 | TRBD1 | - | TRBV28 | 14 | TGTGCCAGCATCGGACAGGGGGGGACAGATACGCAGTATTTT | CASIGQGGTDTQYF